The rows below give T cell receptor beta chains drawn from one sample of a study of lymphopenia after photon versus proton radiotherapy. Profiling relied on immunoSEQ multiplex PCR, and the TCRdb table lists in-frame clones only, not all of them. The table has tens of thousands of clones, around 86% seen once. Material: peripheral blood, obtained from a patient treated with proton-based radiotherapy. These receptors originate from an elderly man with esophageal cancer. CDR3s include the opening cysteine and the closing phenylalanine or tryptophan. A D gene is named only where the DNA matches it firmly. Only some rows state a clone size, as once, few, many or a class for expanded clones.

TRBJ1-1 TRBD1 TRBV2 . TGTGCCAGCAGCCCTTACTCGACAGGGGTCACTGAAGCTTTCTTT CASSPYSTGVTEAFF
TRBJ2-2 . TRBV9 . TGTGCCAGCAGCATTAGCTCAGGATCGGGCACCGGGGAGCTGTTTTTT CASSISSGSGTGELFF
TRBJ2-1 TRBD1 TRBV10-1 . TGCGCCAGCATTAGGACAGGGGTAAACATGGGTTCCTACAATGAGCAGTTCTTC CASIRTGVNMGSYNEQFF
TRBJ2-7 . TRBV6-5 . TGTGCCAGCAGTGACTACTACGAGCAGTACTTC CASSDYYEQYF
TRBJ1-5 . TRBV27 . TGTGCCAGCAGTTTCCGGGGAAGTCAGCCCCAGCATTTT CASSFRGSQPQHF
TRBJ1-2 . TRBV7-9 . TGTGCCAGCAGCTTAAAAGGGGCGAGGGACGGCTACACCTTC CASSLKGARDGYTF
TRBJ1-1 . TRBV7-9 . TGTGCCAGCAGACCGGGATCCGTAGAAGCTTTCTTT CASRPGSVEAFF
TRBJ2-7 . TRBV5-4 . TGTGCCAGCAGCCCGCCGGGACTTACCTACGAGCAGTACTTC CASSPPGLTYEQYF
TRBJ1-6 TRBD1 TRBV5-5 . TGTGCCAGCAGCCCGCGGGACAGGGGTAGTTCACCCCTCCACTTT CASSPRDRGSSPLHF
TRBJ2-3 . TRBV5-1 . TGCGCCAGCAGCTCGGCAGGGGTCTACACGGTTACGCAGTATTTT CASSSAGVYTVTQYF
TRBJ2-7 . TRBV21-1 . TGTGCCAGCAGCATCGGGACAGCGAGCTCCTACGAGCAGTACTTC CASSIGTASSYEQYF
TRBJ2-5 . TRBV6-4 . TGTGCCAGCAGTGACTCGATCGATTGGATGCGTATGTCGGGGGTCCACCAAGAGACCCAGTACTTC CASSDSIDWMRMSGVHQETQYF
TRBJ1-1 TRBD1 TRBV4-3 . TGCGCCAGCAGCCCGACAGGGGTAAACACTGAAGCTTTCTTT CASSPTGVNTEAFF
TRBJ2-5 . TRBV7-3 . TGTGCCACCGCCGGGGGCCCCCAAGAGACCCAGTACTTC CATAGGPQETQYF
TRBJ1-4 . TRBV7-2 . TGTGCCAGCAGCTTTATGGGTACAACTAATGAAAAACTGTTTTTT CASSFMGTTNEKLFF
TRBJ1-1 . TRBV5-8 . TGTGCCAGCAGTGTACAGGCGACTGAAGCTTTCTTT CASSVQATEAFF
TRBJ2-7 TRBD1 TRBV30 . TGTGCCTGGAGTACCCCGGGACAGAAGTACTTC CAWSTPGQKYF
TRBJ2-3 TRBD2 TRBV19 . TGTGCCAGTAGCCCCCCGGGACTAGCGGGACGTACGCAGTATTTT CASSPPGLAGRTQYF
TRBJ2-7 . TRBV5-4 . TGTGCCAGCAGCTTGGACAGGGACAATGGCGAGCAGTACTTC CASSLDRDNGEQYF
TRBJ2-3 . TRBV7-7 . TGTGCCAGCAGCTTTCGGGCGTCCGATACGCAGTATTTT CASSFRASDTQYF
TRBJ2-7 TRBD1 TRBV9 . TGTGCCAGTAATCCCGGGACAGGATACTACGAGCAGTACTTC CASNPGTGYYEQYF
TRBJ2-7 . TRBV5-5 . TGTGCCAGCAGCTTTGCAGCAGCGGGACAAGAGCAGTACTTC CASSFAAAGQEQYF
TRBJ2-5 . TRBV5-1 . TGCGCCAGCAGCTTGGGTGGGGGACGGGAGACCCAGTACTTC CASSLGGGRETQYF
TRBJ2-5 TRBD1 TRBV18 . TGTGCCAGCTCACCCTTAAGGGGACAGGGCTACCAAGAGACCCAGTACTTC CASSPLRGQGYQETQYF
TRBJ1-2 . TRBV20-1 . TGCAGTGCTCTCCACGCGAGCGGCTACACCTTC CSALHASGYTF
TRBJ2-3 TRBD1 TRBV7-2 once TGTGCCAGCAGCCGGGACAGGGCTAGCACAGATACGCAGTATTTT CASSRDRASTDTQYF
TRBJ1-1 . TRBV4-2 . TGTGCCAGCAGCCCGGGGAGGGTTTCGGATGAAGCTTTCTTT CASSPGRVSDEAFF
TRBJ1-6 . TRBV6-6 . TGTGCCAGCAGTTACGATAGTTCCTCCTATAATTCACCCCTCCACTTT CASSYDSSSYNSPLHF
TRBJ2-5 TRBD1 TRBV29-1 . TGCAGCGTTGATTCGGCAGGGGGCTTAGTAGAGACCCAGTACTTC CSVDSAGGLVETQYF
TRBJ1-2 . TRBV30 few TGTGCCTGGACCTTAAGGGCAGGGGCTAACTATGGCTACACCTTC CAWTLRAGANYGYTF
TRBJ1-1 . TRBV9 . TGTGCCAGCAGCTATGGACCGAAACCCGGGAACACTGAAGCTTTCTTT CASSYGPKPGNTEAFF
TRBJ1-2 . TRBV4-1 . TGCGCCAGCAGTCAGGAACCTCTAGGCTACACCTTC CASSQEPLGYTF
TRBJ1-5 . TRBV6-1 . TGTGCCAGCAGTGAAGCGGCGTCGGCGGGGGATCAAGAGCCCCAGCATTTT CASSEAASAGDQEPQHF
TRBJ2-3 . TRBV5-6 . TGTGCCAGCAACTTGGGTGGTAGCGTTTTAGAACGCACAGATACGCAGTATTTT CASNLGGSVLERTDTQYF
TRBJ2-7 . TRBV7-9 few TGTGCCAGCAGCTTAGAACGGCAAGACGAGCAGTACTTC CASSLERQDEQYF
TRBJ1-2 . TRBV9 once TGTGCCAGCAGCGTAGCTGCGGGGGGCGACTATGGCTACACCTTC CASSVAAGGDYGYTF
TRBJ1-6 TRBD1 TRBV18 . TGTGCCAGCTCACGGGAGACAGGGAGATCACCCCTCCACTTT CASSRETGRSPLHF
TRBJ1-1 TRBD1 TRBV9 . TGTGCCAGCAGCCGGATAGGGGGCATCGCTGAAGCTTTCTTT CASSRIGGIAEAFF
TRBJ1-3 . TRBV5-1 . TGCGCCAGCAGCATGGACCGTAGCTCTGGAAACACCATATATTTT CASSMDRSSGNTIYF
TRBJ2-2 . TRBV4-3 once TGCGCCAGCAGCCAAGATTACCGGGAGTGGAGCACCGGGGAGCTGTTTTTT CASSQDYREWSTGELFF